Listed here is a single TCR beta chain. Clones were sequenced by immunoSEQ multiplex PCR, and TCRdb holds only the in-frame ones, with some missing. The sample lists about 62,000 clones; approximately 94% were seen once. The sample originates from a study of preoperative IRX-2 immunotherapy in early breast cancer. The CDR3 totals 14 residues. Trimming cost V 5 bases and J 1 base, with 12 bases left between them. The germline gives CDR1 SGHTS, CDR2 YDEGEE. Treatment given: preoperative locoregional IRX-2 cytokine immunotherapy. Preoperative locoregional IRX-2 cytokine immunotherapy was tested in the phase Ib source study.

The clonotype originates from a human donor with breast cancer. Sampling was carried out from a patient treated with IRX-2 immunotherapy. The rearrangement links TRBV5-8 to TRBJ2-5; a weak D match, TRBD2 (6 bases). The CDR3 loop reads CASSSGTSQETQYF. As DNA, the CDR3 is TGTGCCAGCAGTTCCGGGACTTCCCAAGAGACCCAGTACTTC.